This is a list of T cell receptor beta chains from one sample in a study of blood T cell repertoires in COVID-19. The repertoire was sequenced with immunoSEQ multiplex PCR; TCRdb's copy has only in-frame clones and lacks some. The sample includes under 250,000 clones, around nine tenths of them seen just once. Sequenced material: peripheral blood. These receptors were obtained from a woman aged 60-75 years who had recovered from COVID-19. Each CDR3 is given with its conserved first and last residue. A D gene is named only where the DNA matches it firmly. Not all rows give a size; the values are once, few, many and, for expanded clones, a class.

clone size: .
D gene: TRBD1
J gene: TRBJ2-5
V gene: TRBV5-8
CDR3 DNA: TGTGCCAGCAGCCTGTTCCTCGGGACAGGAAGAGAGACCCAGTACTTC
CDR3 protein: CASSLFLGTGRETQYF

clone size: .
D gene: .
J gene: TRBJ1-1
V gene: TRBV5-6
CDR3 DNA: TGTGCCAGCAGCTACCCCCCAGGCATGAACACTGAAGCTTTCTTT
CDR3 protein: CASSYPPGMNTEAFF

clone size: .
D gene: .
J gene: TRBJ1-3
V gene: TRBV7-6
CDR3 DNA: TGTGCCAGCAGCTCAACAGGCGGCTCTGGAAACACCATATATTTT
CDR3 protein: CASSSTGGSGNTIYF

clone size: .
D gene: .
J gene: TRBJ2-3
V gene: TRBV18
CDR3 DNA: TGTGCCAGCTCGCAGGGGAGCACAGATACGCAGTATTTT
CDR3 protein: CASSQGSTDTQYF

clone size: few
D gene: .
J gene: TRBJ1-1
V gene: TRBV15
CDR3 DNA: TGTGCCACCAGCAGAGGCGAGACAGAGCTTGAAGCTTTCTTT
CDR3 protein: CATSRGETELEAFF

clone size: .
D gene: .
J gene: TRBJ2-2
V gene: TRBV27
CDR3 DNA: TGTGCCAGCAGTTTATCAGGGGGGGCTACCGGGGAGCTGTTTTTT
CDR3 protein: CASSLSGGATGELFF

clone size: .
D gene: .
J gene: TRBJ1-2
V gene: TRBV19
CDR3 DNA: TGTGCCAGTATTGAAGTACGGGGAGGTCGGCACGGCTACACCTTC
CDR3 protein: CASIEVRGGRHGYTF

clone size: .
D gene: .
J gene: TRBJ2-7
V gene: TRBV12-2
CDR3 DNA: TGTGCAAGTCGCTTAGGGGGTCAGGGGAAGCTTGGCCACGAGCAGTACTTC
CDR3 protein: CASRLGGQGKLGHEQYF

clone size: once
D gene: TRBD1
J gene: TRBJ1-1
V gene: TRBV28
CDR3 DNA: TGTGCCAGCAGCACAGGACAGGGGGACGCTGAAGCTTTCTTT
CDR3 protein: CASSTGQGDAEAFF

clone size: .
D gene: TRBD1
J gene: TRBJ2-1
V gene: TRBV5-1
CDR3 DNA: TGCGCCAGCAGCCCACCGGGTATTATAGGGGGCGGTGAGCAGTTCTTC
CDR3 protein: CASSPPGIIGGGEQFF

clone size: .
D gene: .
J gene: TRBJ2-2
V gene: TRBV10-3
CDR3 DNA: TGTGCCATCAATAATGCAGGCCTTAACACCGGGGAGCTGTTTTTT
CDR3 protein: CAINNAGLNTGELFF

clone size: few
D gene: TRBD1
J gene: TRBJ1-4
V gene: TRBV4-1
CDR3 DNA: TGCGCCAGCAGCCAAGCAAACAGGGGTAATGAAAAACTGTTTTTT
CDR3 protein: CASSQANRGNEKLFF

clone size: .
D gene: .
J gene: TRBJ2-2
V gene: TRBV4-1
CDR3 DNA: TGCGCCAGCAGCCAAGATCACGGGGAGCTGTTTTTT
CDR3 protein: CASSQDHGELFF

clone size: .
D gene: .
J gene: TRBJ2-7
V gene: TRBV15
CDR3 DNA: TGTGCCACCAGCCGCACCCCCAACAGACAGTACGAGCAGTACTTC
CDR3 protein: CATSRTPNRQYEQYF

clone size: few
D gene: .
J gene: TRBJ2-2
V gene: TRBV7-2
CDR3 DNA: TGTGCCAGCAGCTTAGTGTTGTCGCGGGCCGGGGAGCTGTTTTTT
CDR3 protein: CASSLVLSRAGELFF

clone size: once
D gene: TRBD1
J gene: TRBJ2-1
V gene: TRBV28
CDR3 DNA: TGTGCCAGCAGTTTATTTCCTACCGGGACAGGCTACAATGAGCAGTTCTTC
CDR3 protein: CASSLFPTGTGYNEQFF

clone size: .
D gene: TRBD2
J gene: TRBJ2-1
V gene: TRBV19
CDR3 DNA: TGTGCCAGTACCCGACTAGCGGGGCACCAGGGTGAGCAGTTCTTC
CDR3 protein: CASTRLAGHQGEQFF

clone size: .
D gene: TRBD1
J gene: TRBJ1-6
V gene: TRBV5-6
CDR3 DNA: TGTGTAGGGGTGCGGCAGGGGGCGGGGAATGGTCCACCCCTCCACTTT
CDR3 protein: CVGVRQGAGNGPPLHF

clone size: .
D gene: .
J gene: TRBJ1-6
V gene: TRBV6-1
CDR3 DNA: TGTGCCATCGAGTCCTATAATTCACCCCTCCACTTT
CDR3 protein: CAIESYNSPLHF

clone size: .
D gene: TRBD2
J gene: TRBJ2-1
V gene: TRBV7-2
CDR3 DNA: TGTGCCAGCAGAATCGGGACTAGCGGGGGGACCGACAATGAGCAGTTCTTC
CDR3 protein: CASRIGTSGGTDNEQFF

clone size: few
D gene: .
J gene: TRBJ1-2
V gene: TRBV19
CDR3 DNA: TGTGCCAGTAGTCCCACGAACAGAGCTAACTATGGCTACACCTTC
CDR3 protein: CASSPTNRANYGYTF

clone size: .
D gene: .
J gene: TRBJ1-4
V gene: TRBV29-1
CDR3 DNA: TGCAGCGTTGAAGGACAGTATAATGAAAAACTGTTTTTT
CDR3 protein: CSVEGQYNEKLFF

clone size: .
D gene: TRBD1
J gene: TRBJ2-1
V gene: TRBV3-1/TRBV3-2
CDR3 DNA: TGTGCCAGCAGCCTTACAGGGGGCTCCTACAATGAGCAGTTCTTC
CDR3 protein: CASSLTGGSYNEQFF

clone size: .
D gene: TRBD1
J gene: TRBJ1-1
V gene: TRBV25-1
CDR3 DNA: TGTGCCAGCAATCAACAGGGGCCTGGAACTGAAGCTTTCTTT
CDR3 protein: CASNQQGPGTEAFF

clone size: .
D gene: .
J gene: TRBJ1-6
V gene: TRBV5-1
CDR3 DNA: TGCGCCAGCAGCTTGGAGGGGGGGCTGGTTTCACCCCTCCACTTT
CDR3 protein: CASSLEGGLVSPLHF

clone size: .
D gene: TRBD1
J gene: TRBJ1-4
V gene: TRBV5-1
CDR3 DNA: TGCGCCAGCAGCAGCTCCGGGACAGGGGATGAAAAACTGTTTTTT
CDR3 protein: CASSSSGTGDEKLFF

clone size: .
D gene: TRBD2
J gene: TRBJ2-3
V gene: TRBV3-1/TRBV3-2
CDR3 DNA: TGTGCCAGCGCGGCGACTAGCGGGGGCGGGAATACGCAGTATTTT
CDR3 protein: CASAATSGGGNTQYF

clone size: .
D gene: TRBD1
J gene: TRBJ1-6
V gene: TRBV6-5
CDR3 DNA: TGTGCCAGCAGTCCTGGACAGGAACCCCTCCACTTT
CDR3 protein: CASSPGQEPLHF

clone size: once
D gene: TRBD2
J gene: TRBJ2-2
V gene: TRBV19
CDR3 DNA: TGTGCCAGTAGTATAACATTCCCGGGACTAGCGGGCACGAACACCGGGGAGCTGTTTTTT
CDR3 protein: CASSITFPGLAGTNTGELFF

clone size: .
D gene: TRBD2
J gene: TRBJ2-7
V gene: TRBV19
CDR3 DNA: TGTGCCAGTAGTATAGCGGGGGGGCTCTACGAGCAGTACTTC
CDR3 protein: CASSIAGGLYEQYF

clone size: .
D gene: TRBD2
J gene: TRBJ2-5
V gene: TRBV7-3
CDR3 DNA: TGTGCCAGCAGCCTAGCGGGGGATCCGTACCAAGAGACCCAGTACTTC
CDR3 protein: CASSLAGDPYQETQYF

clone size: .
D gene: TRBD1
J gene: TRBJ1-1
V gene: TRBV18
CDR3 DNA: TGTGCCAGCTCCAGGATCGGGACAGGGCTCATCGACACTGAAGCTTTCTTT
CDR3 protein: CASSRIGTGLIDTEAFF

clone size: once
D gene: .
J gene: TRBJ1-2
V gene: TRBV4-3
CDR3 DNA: TGCGCCAGCAGCCAAGATCAATACACATCTAACTATGGCTACACCTTC
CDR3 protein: CASSQDQYTSNYGYTF

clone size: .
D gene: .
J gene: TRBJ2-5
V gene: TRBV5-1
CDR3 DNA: TGCGCCAGCAGCTCCCTCTACCAAGAGACCCAGTACTTC
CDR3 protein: CASSSLYQETQYF

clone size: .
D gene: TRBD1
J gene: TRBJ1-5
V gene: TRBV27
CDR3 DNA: TGTGCCAGCAGTCCCCGGGACAGGGGATCCAATCAGCCCCAGCATTTT
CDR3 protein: CASSPRDRGSNQPQHF

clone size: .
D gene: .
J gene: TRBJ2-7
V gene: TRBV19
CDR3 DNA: TGTGCCAGTAGTATAGGTTCGGCAGCGAACGAGCAGTACTTC
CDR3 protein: CASSIGSAANEQYF

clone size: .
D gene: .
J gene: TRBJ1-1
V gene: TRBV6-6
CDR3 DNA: TGTGCCAGCAGTCCATCGACCACACAGGGTGGGAAGAACACTGAAGCTTTCTTT
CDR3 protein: CASSPSTTQGGKNTEAFF

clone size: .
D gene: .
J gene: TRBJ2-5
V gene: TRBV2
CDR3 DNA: TGTGCCAGCAGACCACGGGGTCCCCACCACCAAGAGACCCAGTACTTC
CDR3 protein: CASRPRGPHHQETQYF

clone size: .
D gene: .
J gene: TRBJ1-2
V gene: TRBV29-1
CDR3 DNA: TGCAGCTCACGGACGGCGGGGATGTCCGGCTACACCTTC
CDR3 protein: CSSRTAGMSGYTF

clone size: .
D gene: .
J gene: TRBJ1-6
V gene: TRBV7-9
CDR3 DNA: TGTGCCAGCAGCCCCGGGACTTGGAATTCACCCCTCCACTTT
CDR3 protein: CASSPGTWNSPLHF

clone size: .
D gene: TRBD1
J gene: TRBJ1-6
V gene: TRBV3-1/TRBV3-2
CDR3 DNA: TGTGCCAGCAGCCAGATGACAGGGGCCACACCCCTCCACTTT
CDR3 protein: CASSQMTGATPLHF

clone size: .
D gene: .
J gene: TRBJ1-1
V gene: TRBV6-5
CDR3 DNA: TGTGCCAGCAGTTACGGACAGATGTCGAACACTGAAGCTTTCTTT
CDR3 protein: CASSYGQMSNTEAFF

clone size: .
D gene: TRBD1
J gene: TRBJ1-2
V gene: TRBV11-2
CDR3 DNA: TGTGCCAGCAGCTTAGAACACAGGGGGAAGGGTGGCTACACCTTC
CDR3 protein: CASSLEHRGKGGYTF

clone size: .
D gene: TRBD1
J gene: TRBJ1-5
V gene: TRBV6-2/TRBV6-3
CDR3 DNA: TGTGCCAGCAGCCTTGGACAGGTCAATCAGCCCCAGCATTTT
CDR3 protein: CASSLGQVNQPQHF

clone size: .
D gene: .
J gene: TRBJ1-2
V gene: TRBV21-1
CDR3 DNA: TGTGCCAGCAGCAACTGCCGGTACATTTCAGGCTATGGCTACACCTTC
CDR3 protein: CASSNCRYISGYGYTF

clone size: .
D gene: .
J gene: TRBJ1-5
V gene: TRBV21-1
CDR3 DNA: TGTGCCAGCAGCCACATTGGAGGGCACTATAGCAATCAGCCCCAGCATTTT
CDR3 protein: CASSHIGGHYSNQPQHF

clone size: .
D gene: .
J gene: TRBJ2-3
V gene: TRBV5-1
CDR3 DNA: TGCGCCAGCAGCCCCGGGACCCTGGGGGCGTCAGATACGCAGTATTTT
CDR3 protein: CASSPGTLGASDTQYF

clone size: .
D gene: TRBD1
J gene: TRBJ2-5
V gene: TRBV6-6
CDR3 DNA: TGTGCCAGCAGTAAGCGGACAGGGCCCGCCGTCGAGACCCAGTACTTC
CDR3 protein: CASSKRTGPAVETQYF

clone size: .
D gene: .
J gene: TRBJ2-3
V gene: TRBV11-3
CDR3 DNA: TGTGCCAGCAGCTTAGAAGCCTTGGATACGCAGTATTTT
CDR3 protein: CASSLEALDTQYF